The entry below describes one TCR beta chain. What this receptor recognizes is not known. No much larger clonotype is one base removed from it; base qualities were not supplied. The CDR3 contains 14 residues, cysteine and phenylalanine counted. The entry retains the CDR3 DNA only, 42 bases that are in frame from base 1. V and J are trimmed by 7 bases and 3 bases, and the gene matches miss 5 bases of the junction. CDR1 LNHDA and CDR2 SQIVND are derived from the germline V gene (reference sequence). The entry originates in a study of Tregs in tolerant kidney transplant recipients (dated by TCRdb to the late 2010s). Broadly, across the study: Transplants used related donors with nonmyeloablative bone marrow transplantation; mixed chimerism was transient in the human trials. The study applied TCRbeta sequencing to find donor-specific regulatory T cells before combined kidney and bone marrow transplantation and then followed those same cells after transplant.

Genomic DNA was extracted from sorted cells with the QIAGEN DNeasy Blood and Tissue Kit for TCRbeta CDR3 sequencing. High-throughput TCRbeta CDR3 sequencing, including PCR amplification with bias correction and internal controls, was performed commercially through immunoSEQ. Under the source paper's analysis protocol: Unique productive TCRbeta sequences were defined by CDR3 nucleotide sequence where primers matched, otherwise by CDR3 amino acid sequence with Vbeta and Jbeta genes. To correct sorting error, sequences shared between sorted populations at a frequency ratio of 2:1 or less were removed; the rest were assigned to the higher population. Donor-reactive sequences were defined as at least 5-fold expanded in CFSE-low cells versus unstimulated cells, with frequency of at least 0.01% in CFSE-low cells. Jensen-Shannon divergence calculated on the top 100 TCRbeta sequences ranked by frequency was used to measure repertoire divergence. For samples with multiple sequencing runs, sorting error was corrected separately for each run before the runs were pooled. Entries here come from immuneACCESS through TCRdb and include only in-frame sequences with V and J called. Some clones fail to appear in such tables; in the studies checked, an unresolved V gene covers under half of the shortfall, and the cause of the remainder is unknown. V and J calls and clone size come straight from that table; D and trimming were deduced from the DNA. The sample has approximately 66,000 clones on record, approximately 85% of them singletons. The ten most abundant clones make up under 2.5% of the sample.

Overall study outcomes, separate from this receptor: The most biologically relevant and donor-specific TCRbeta repertoire appeared to be identified by expanding Tregs with activated donor B cells. Donor-specific Treg expansion exceeded global Treg expansion in tolerant patients, suggesting antigen-driven rather than nonspecific expansion. Although technical replication error seemed to be minimal, the question of biological reproducibility was not addressed directly. For some patients, the PCR primers changed as time went on, which meant samples from those patients could not be compared with one another at the nucleotide level. The study was limited by small patient numbers, and the findings need validation in larger populations and under other immunosuppression protocols.

Explained via the paper, the time point label denotes: blood sample drawn before combined kidney and bone marrow transplant. Thawed PBMCs were FACS-sorted into unstimulated Tregs (CD4+CD25+CD127-), CD4+ non-Tregs (CD4+CD25-), CD4 cells and CD8 cells. Prior to Treg sorting, thawed PBMCs were rested overnight at 37 degrees C with roughly 200 IU/ml IL-2. 4 combined kidney and bone marrow transplant recipients from the ITN036ST trial were included as patients, and samples were available only from these trial subjects. Healthy control blood was separated into PBMCs by Ficoll density gradient and cryopreserved, and patient PBMCs were collected both before and after transplant.

The sequence came from a human donor who received a combined kidney and bone marrow transplant. The rearranged chain carries TRBV19 and TRBJ2-3; TRBD1 aligns with 9 central bases. This sample comprised Tregs from blood, obtained before the transplant. The nucleotides read TGTGCCAGTACTGACAGGGGGGTAACAGATACGCAGTATTTT. Its protein product is CASTDRGVTDTQYF.